The clone carrying this TCR beta chain was detected only a few times. This sample is drawn from a study of T cells in Graves' hyperthyroidism and ophthalmopathy. The V and J ends lost 5 bases and 3 bases respectively, with 17 bases between them. Germline loops: CDR1 MNHNS, CDR2 SASEGT. The CDR3 spans 17 residues. RNA transcripts served as the template for amplifying TCR beta CDR3 regions. Researchers ran a first-round RT-PCR on the TCR CDR3 using the HTBI primer set. TCRdb reanalysed the multiplex PCR reads using MiXCR and keeps one entry per CDR3 protein. The sample lists 450,000 to 650,000 distinct CDR3 sequences, 13% to 15% seen once, with around 7% in the top ten.

The clonotype comes from a woman between 18 and 29 years old with Graves' ophthalmopathy. Sequencing was done on a sample of blood. The chain joins TRBV6-1 to TRBJ2-6; TRBD2 is a possible D gene (6 bases). The DNA for the CDR3 is TGTGCCAGCAGTCCGACACACGGAGGGGATGGGGCCAACGTCCTGACTTTC. As protein: CASSPTHGGDGANVLTF.